These T cell receptor beta chains were read from a single sample in a study of tumor-infiltrating lymphocytes in primary liver carcinoma. In TCRdb, the multiplex PCR reads were re-called with MiXCR into one record per CDR3 protein. This sample yields about 310,000 distinct CDR3 sequences, of which around three fifths are seen a single time; over 15% belongs to the top ten. Sequencing used peripheral blood. The receptors stem from a woman under 40 with primary liver carcinoma and hepatitis B virus infection. Both conserved end residues are part of each CDR3. D genes are given only for firm matches. Clone size is stated in some rows and not others, as once, few, many or a class when expanded.

v_gene	j_gene	abundance	d_gene	CDR3nt	CDR3aa
TRBV4-2	TRBJ2-1	many	TRBD2	TGTGCCAGCAGCAAGGATAGCGGGATCCCCATTAACAATGAGCAGTTCTTC	CASSKDSGIPINNEQFF
TRBV11-2	TRBJ1-2	-	TRBD1	TGTGCCTGCAGCGACCCGGGACAGGGCTACATCTTC	CACSDPGQGYIF
TRBV11-2	TRBJ2-7	-	TRBD2	TGTGCCAGCAGCTTAGATCTCCCTAGCGGGAGGGGCCACGAGCAGTACTTC	CASSLDLPSGRGHEQYF
TRBV6-1	TRBJ2-3	-	-	TGTGCCAGCAGTGAGGCGGGGGCGCTCCCTACGCAGTATTTT	CASSEAGALPTQYF
TRBV29-1	TRBJ2-1	many	TRBD1	TGCAGCGTCCGCCCGCGACAGGGTACTGAGCAGTTCTTC	CSVRPRQGTEQFF
TRBV30	TRBJ2-1	-	-	TGTGCCTGGAGTGTGGGCCGGGGACTCACATTTGACAATGAGCAGTTCTTC	CAWSVGRGLTFDNEQFF
TRBV30	TRBJ2-3	-	-	TGTGCCTGGAATGTATTTCAAGCCCTAACAGATACGCAGTATTTT	CAWNVFQALTDTQYF
TRBV4-2	TRBJ2-1	few	TRBD2	TGTGCCAGCAGCCAGCTTAGCGGGTGGACCTACAATGAGCAGTTCTTC	CASSQLSGWTYNEQFF
TRBV30	TRBJ1-1	-	-	TGTGCCTGGAGGCCGCGACCCGGGACCGAAGCTTTCTTT	CAWRPRPGTEAFF
TRBV7-8	TRBJ2-1	-	TRBD2	TGTGCCAGCAGCTCAAAGACTAGCGGGAGTAGGAATGAGCAGTTCTTC	CASSSKTSGSRNEQFF
TRBV11-1	TRBJ2-3	-	-	TGTGCCAGCGGCGGAGAACGGACAGCGCACACAGATACGCAGTATTTT	CASGGERTAHTDTQYF
TRBV6-1	TRBJ2-4	-	-	TGTGCCACCTCCGAGGGCTCCCTTAAAAACATTCAGTACTTC	CATSEGSLKNIQYF
TRBV4-1	TRBJ1-5	-	-	TGCGCCAGCAGCCCCACCGGACAGCTCAATCAGCCCCAGCATTTT	CASSPTGQLNQPQHF
TRBV12-3/TRBV12-4	TRBJ1-2	few	TRBD1	TGTGCCAGCAGTCTTGGACAGGGTCCCAAGTTCATCTATGGCTACACCTTC	CASSLGQGPKFIYGYTF
TRBV24-1	TRBJ1-2	few	-	TGTGCCACCAGTGATCACACCCCCGGCAACTATGGCTACACCTTC	CATSDHTPGNYGYTF
TRBV28	TRBJ2-7	-	TRBD2	TGTGCCAGCAGTTTAGCGGGTTGGACTAGGGCGGGCGTGTTGCACTTC	CASSLAGWTRAGVLHF
TRBV5-1	TRBJ2-1	-	TRBD2	TGCGCCAGCAGCTTACCGGGACTAGCGGGACCAAGCTCCTACAATGAGCAGTTCTTC	CASSLPGLAGPSSYNEQFF
TRBV6-2/TRBV6-3	TRBJ2-5	many	-	TGTGCCAGCAGTTACACGGACCCCTGGGAGACCCAGTACTTC	CASSYTDPWETQYF
TRBV6-2/TRBV6-3	TRBJ2-1	-	-	TGTGCCAGAAGTTCCGCCATAGGGGCGAATGAGCAGTTCTTC	CARSSAIGANEQFF
TRBV5-5	TRBJ2-2	-	-	TGTGCCAGCAGCTTAAAAGAGGGAGCAACCGGGGAGCTGTTTTTT	CASSLKEGATGELFF
TRBV7-9	TRBJ2-3	-	-	TGTGCCAGCAGCATAGTTAGTGGCACAGATACGCAGTATTTT	CASSIVSGTDTQYF
TRBV4-2	TRBJ1-5	-	-	TGTGCCAGCAGCCAAGATTTTAACAGCAGAAACAATCAGCCCCAGCATTTT	CASSQDFNSRNNQPQHF
TRBV12-3/TRBV12-4	TRBJ1-6	few	-	TGTGCCAGCAGTTTAGACCAGGCTGGTTCACCCCTCCACTTT	CASSLDQAGSPLHF
TRBV12-3/TRBV12-4	TRBJ2-2	many	-	TGTGCCAGCAGTTTTCTTGGGCACGCGTCCGGGGAGCTGTTTTTT	CASSFLGHASGELFF